The 24 T cell receptor beta chains given below trace back to one sample, sequenced in a study of T cell repertoires in cytomegalovirus infection. Their target antigens are unknown. TCRdb re-called the reads with MiXCR, one entry per CDR3 protein. Among 750,000 to 900,000 distinct CDR3 sequences listed, roughly 28% were seen once. This specimen was cultured CD8+ T cells from PBMCs, taken from culture after CMV antigen stimulation. The receptor set was obtained from a human donor in good health (CMV status not recorded). Some clones in this sample may be carry-over from other donors' samples.

The sample holds a few counts of this clonotype. The chain links TRBV20-1 to TRBJ2-7; TRBD1 matches 8 bases. This CDR3 is built from 14 residues. Trimming took 0 bases from V and 2 from J; bases not matched to a gene: 3. The germline V gene has CDR1 DFQATT and CDR2 SNEGSKA (reference sequence). In DNA, the CDR3 is TGCAGTGCTAGAGATCAGGGGGCCACCTACGAGCAGTACGTC. Its translation: CSARDQGATYEQYV.

This clonotype was seen many times. The chain employs TRBV12-3 or TRBV12-4 and TRBJ2-1; 8 positions match TRBD2. V lost 3 bases, J lost 6 bases, and 7 bases stayed unmatched. This CDR3 contains 15 residues. In DNA, the CDR3 is TGTGCCAGCAGTTTGTCCGGGGGGGGGGGCAATGAGCAGTTCTTC. Its translation: CASSLSGGGGNEQFF.

This clonotype was counted a few times. V and J are TRBV27 and TRBJ1-5; weak D call: TRBD1 (6 bases). The CDR3 runs 14 residues. Between the trimmed V and J ends, which lost 7 bases and 4 bases, there was a span of 14 bases. The germline CDR1 and CDR2 sequences are MNHEY and SMNVEV (reference sequence). The CDR3 spells CASKKPGQNQPQHF. The CDR3 region has the DNA TGTGCCAGCAAAAAACCCGGACAGAATCAGCCCCAGCATTTT.

The chain is built from TRBV25-1 and TRBJ1-6, with 10 bases fitting TRBD1. The CDR3 is 17 amino acids. With 1 base clipped from V and 8 bases from J, the junction kept 8 bases outside the gene matches. CDR1 is MGHDK and CDR2 is SYGVNS in the germline V gene. The CDR3 region is CASSEFWTGGEDSPLHF. CDR3 DNA: TGTGCCAGCAGTGAATTTTGGACAGGGGGGGAGGATTCACCCCTCCACTTT.

The chain combines TRBV5-1 with TRBJ1-2; D is perhaps TRBD1 (5 bases). The V and J ends lost 4 bases and 2 bases respectively, with 15 bases between them. The CDR3 is 15 amino acids. The germline V gene has CDR1 SGHRS and CDR2 YFSETQ. As DNA, the CDR3 is TGCGCCAGCAGCCCCGGGCAGGGCCCCAACTATGGCTACACCTTC. Amino acid sequence: CASSPGQGPNYGYTF.

This chain links TRBV15 with TRBJ2-1; TRBD2 is a possible D gene (6 bases). The CDR3 is made up of 13 amino acids. CDR1 is LNHNV, CDR2 YYDKDF, per germline (reference sequence). Trimming took 3 bases from V and 10 from J, leaving 13 bases between them. The CDR3 sequence: CATSSLRELEQFF. CDR3 coding DNA: TGTGCCACCAGCAGCCTGCGGGAATTAGAGCAGTTCTTC.

In this sample, this clonotype turned up a few times. V is TRBV6-5 and J is TRBJ2-7; D unresolved. The CDR3 sequence is 13 residues long. V shed 2 bases and J shed 6 bases, with 11 bases lying between them. CDR1 and CDR2 from the germline V gene are MNHEY and SVGAGI. This CDR3 is CASSYAQNAEQYV. CDR3 sequence (DNA): TGTGCCAGCAGTTACGCTCAGAACGCCGAGCAGTACGTC.

The rearrangement uses TRBV2 and TRBJ1-2; 8 bases map to TRBD1. The germline gives CDR1 SNHLY, CDR2 FYNNEI. The length of the CDR3 is 14 residues. Trimming removed 4 bases from V and 4 bases from J; junction bases left unmatched: 5. The CDR3 DNA reads TGTGCCAGCAGTGTAACCGGGACAGGCTATGGCTACACCTTC. Protein: CASSVTGTGYGYTF.

J is TRBJ2-5 and V is TRBV14; D remains unclear. The germline V and J ends were trimmed by 1 base and 5 bases, with 26 bases remaining between them. The CDR3 contains 19 residues. The germline CDR1 and CDR2 sequences are SGHDN and FVKESK. As DNA, the CDR3 is TGTGCCAGCAGCCAAGCGGCATGGCTCAGCCTCCTCGGGTATGAGACCCAGTACTTC. This encodes CASSQAAWLSLLGYETQYF.

This chain joins TRBV7-4 and TRBJ2-5, with D unclear. V lost 4 bases, J lost 5 bases, and 14 bases lay in between. Germline V gives CDR1 SGHVT, CDR2 SQSDAQ. The CDR3 has 14 amino acids. CDR3 bases: TGTGCCAGCAGCTCCCGCGTGGGGTGGGAGACCCAGTACTTC. Encoded protein: CASSSRVGWETQYF.

The chain carries TRBV14 and TRBJ2-1; D may correspond to TRBD1 or TRBD2 (5 bases each). The CDR3 consists of 15 residues. Germline assignment: CDR1 SGHDN and CDR2 FVKESK. The V end was cut by 4 bases, the J end by 8 bases, with 18 bases between. The CDR3 sequence: CASSPVGPHLDEQFF. CDR3 sequence (DNA): TGTGCCAGCAGCCCAGTGGGACCCCATTTGGATGAGCAGTTCTTC.

The chain recombines TRBV27 with TRBJ1-5, with TRBD1 as a possible D gene (5 bases). CDR3 length: 14 residues. Germline loops: CDR1 MNHEY, CDR2 SMNVEV (reference sequence). Deletions cut 5 bases from V and 4 bases from J, with 12 bases between. The CDR3 nucleotides read TGTGCCAGCAGTCCCGGACATAATAATCAGCCCCAGCATTTT. Translated: CASSPGHNNQPQHF.

V gene TRBV6-5 combines with J gene TRBJ2-1, with a possible D match to TRBD1 (6 bases). The CDR3 spans 15 residues. Germline V gives CDR1 MNHEY, CDR2 SVGAGI. Trimming took off 6 bases at V and 0 bases at J, with 12 bases between the two ends. CDR3 bases: TGTGCCAGCAGACCTGGACAGAGCTCCTACAATGAGCAGTTCTTC. As protein: CASRPGQSSYNEQFF.

The V gene is TRBV2, the J gene TRBJ1-2; 8 bases agree with TRBD1. Germline CDR1 reads SNHLY; CDR2 reads FYNNEI. This CDR3 region has 15 residues. V lost 5 bases to trimming and J lost 2 bases; unmatched junction nucleotides: 7. CDR3 region: CASSSWTGKNYGYTF. DNA of the CDR3: TGTGCCAGCAGTTCCTGGACAGGGAAGAACTATGGCTACACCTTC.

There are a few counts of this clonotype. The chain recombines TRBV4-1 with TRBJ2-1, with TRBD2 matching over 9 bases. V lost 0 bases to trimming and J lost 1 base; unmatched junction nucleotides: 10. The CDR3 runs to 19 residues. Per the germline V gene, CDR1 is MGHRA and CDR2 is YSYEKL. DNA of the CDR3: TGCGCCAGCAGCCAAGAGGGGGTCTTAGCGGGGGTGTCCTACAATGAGCAGTTCTTC. Its protein product is CASSQEGVLAGVSYNEQFF.

This clonotype was recorded a few times. V usage is TRBV4-3 and J usage is TRBJ2-5; TRBD1 might be the D (5 bases). V was trimmed by 1 base and J by 6 bases, leaving 9 bases between them. The CDR3 is made up of 13 amino acids. Per germline, CDR1 LGHNA and CDR2 YSLEER. The CDR3 DNA sequence: TGCGCCAGCAGCCAAGCTAAGGGGAAGACCCAGTACTTC. It specifies CASSQAKGKTQYF.

This sequence joins TRBV5-1 and TRBJ2-1; the D is unclear. This CDR3 comprises 13 residues. The germline gives CDR1 SGHRS, CDR2 YFSETQ. The germline V and J ends were trimmed by 0 bases and 8 bases, with 9 bases remaining between them. CDR3 bases: TGCGCCAGCAGCTTGGGGACGTTGTATGAGCAGTTCTTC. Protein: CASSLGTLYEQFF.

This clonotype was observed a handful of times. J is TRBJ2-4 and V is TRBV10-1, with 7 bases matching TRBD1. The CDR3 spans 16 residues. Germline CDR1 and CDR2: WNHNN and SYGVQD (reference sequence). The V segment lost 2 bases and the J segment 6 bases; nucleotides outside the gene matches: 10. The CDR3 DNA follows: TGCGCCAGCAGTGAGAGGGGGCAGGAGGACGGAAACATTCAGTACTTC. Protein: CASSERGQEDGNIQYF.

The V gene is TRBV7-9, the J gene TRBJ1-6, with 7 bases matching TRBD1. The length of the CDR3 is 15 residues. Looked up from germline, CDR1 is SEHNR and CDR2 is FQNEAQ (reference sequence). V lost 5 bases to trimming and J lost 7 bases; unmatched junction nucleotides: 8. The CDR3 protein is CASSPQGFWNSPLHF. CDR3 nucleotide sequence: TGTGCCAGCAGCCCACAGGGGTTTTGGAATTCACCCCTCCACTTT.

V gene TRBV4-3 combines with J gene TRBJ1-1; no clear D. Trimming removed 0 bases at V and 3 bases at J, with 14 bases between. The CDR3 length is 16 residues. Germline CDR1 and CDR2: LGHNA and YSLEER. CDR3 DNA: TGCGCCAGCAGCCAAGATACGGGTGGGTGGGACACTGAAGCTTTCTTT. Protein: CASSQDTGGWDTEAFF.

This chain connects TRBV11-3 to TRBJ2-1; 10 bases are a match to TRBD2. V lost 5 bases and J lost 7; bases outside the gene matches: 8. There are 15 residues in the CDR3. Looked up from germline, CDR1 is SGHNT and CDR2 is YENEEA. CDR3 bases: TGTGCCAGCAGCCACCGGAGCGGGGGGGCGAATGAGCAGTTCTTC. This translates into CASSHRSGGANEQFF.

Here the CDR3 DNA reads TGTGCCAGCAGAACCGACAGAGAATATAACACCGGGGAGCTGTTTTTT. Amino acids: CASRTDREYNTGELFF. This chain links TRBV7-9 with TRBJ2-2; weak D call: TRBD1 (5 bases). Germline-derived CDR1 and CDR2 are SEHNR and FQNEAQ (reference sequence). This CDR3 has 16 amino acids. V was trimmed by 6 bases and J by 2 bases, leaving 16 bases between them.

The chain uses TRBV7-9 and TRBJ2-7, with D tentatively TRBD1 (6 bases). Germline CDR1 and CDR2: SEHNR and FQNEAQ (reference sequence). Between the trimmed V and J ends, which lost 5 bases and 3 bases, there was a span of 14 bases. This CDR3 contains 14 residues. The CDR3 protein is CASSRLGHVYEQYV. As DNA, the CDR3 is TGTGCCAGCAGCCGATTGGGACACGTCTACGAGCAGTACGTC.

There are many counts of this clonotype. The V gene is TRBV7-2, the J gene TRBJ2-7; 9 positions agree with TRBD2. This CDR3 is built from 16 residues. Unmatched junction bases numbered 9, after V lost 5 bases and J lost 1 base. Germline assignment: CDR1 SGHTA and CDR2 FQGNSA. The CDR3 loop is CASSVSGGSSSYEQYF. In nucleotides, the CDR3 is TGTGCCAGCAGCGTTAGCGGGGGATCCTCATCCTACGAGCAGTACTTC.